The 30 T cell receptor beta chains below were found in one sample sequenced in a study of blood T cell repertoires in COVID-19 (TCRdb year 2020). The library was generated by the immunoSEQ multiplex PCR assay. This is the immuneACCESS table as TCRdb keeps it, with only in-frame sequences that have V and J called. A part of the clones is gone; compared with another copy, unresolved V genes explain less than half, and the rest is unexplained. This sample holds 130,000 to 150,000 clones; around 90% were observed only once. The ten largest clones take up about 1.7% of the sample. Sequenced sample: peripheral blood. The receptors come from a woman aged 45-60 years with acute or convalescent COVID-19.

The rearrangement joins TRBV28 to TRBJ1-1, with D perhaps TRBD1 (5 bases). Germline loops: CDR1 MDHEN, CDR2 SYDVKM. The CDR3 runs to 12 residues. V lost 1 base, J lost 10 bases, and 10 bases lay in between. The CDR3 nucleotides are TGTGCCAGCAGTTTATCTTCGGGGGGAGCTTTCTTT. Residues: CASSLSSGGAFF. The whole variable domain, remainder taken from reference TRBV28 and TRBJ1-1, is DVKVTQSSRYLVKRTGEKVFLECVQDMDHENMFWYRQDPGLGLRLIYFSYDVKMKEKGDIPEGYSVSREKKERFSLILESASTNQTSMYLCASSLSSGGAFFGQGTRLTVV.

V usage is TRBV30 and J usage is TRBJ2-7; 12 bases are a match to TRBD1. Germline lookup yields CDR1 GTSNPN and CDR2 SVGIG (reference sequence). This CDR3 region has 14 residues. J lost 4 bases, V lost 4 bases, and 5 bases had no gene match. The CDR3 sequence is CAWNLGQGAYEQYF. The CDR3 bases are TGTGCCTGGAACCTGGGACAGGGGGCTTACGAGCAGTACTTC.

The V gene is TRBV6-5, the J gene TRBJ1-3; 8 bases are a match to TRBD1. Per germline, CDR1 MNHEY and CDR2 SVGAGI. Germline trimming cut 6 bases from V and 5 bases from J; bases unmatched to any gene: 6. This CDR3 spans 14 amino acids. The chain's CDR3 is CASRRQGLRNTIYF. CDR3 DNA sequence: TGTGCCAGCAGACGACAGGGGTTGCGAAACACCATATATTTT.

The chain joins TRBV2 to TRBJ2-5, with a tentative D call TRBD1 (6 bases). There are 12 residues in the CDR3. V shed 7 bases and J shed 1 base, with 7 bases lying between them. Germline V CDR1 and CDR2: SNHLY, FYNNEI. The CDR3 DNA reads as TGTGCCAGCACAGGGGTCCAAGAGACCCAGTACTTC. Encoded protein: CASTGVQETQYF.

This chain connects TRBV7-3 to TRBJ2-2; 7 positions agree with TRBD2. The J segment lost 5 bases and the V segment lost 5 bases, leaving 8 bases of the junction unmatched. CDR1 and CDR2 from the germline V gene are SGHTA and FQGTGA. This CDR3 has 15 amino acids. CDR3 sequence (DNA): TGTGCCAGCAGCCCCCGACTAGCTTCAACCGGGGAGCTGTTTTTT. Translating gives CASSPRLASTGELFF.

A note on this clone: A read error may produce the germline difference seen at one junction end. V gene TRBV5-4 combines with J gene TRBJ1-1; perhaps TRBD1 as D (6 bases). Germline CDR1 reads SGHNT; CDR2 reads YYREEE (reference sequence). The CDR3 spans 15 residues. CDR3 sequence: CASSVTGYQNSEAFF. The CDR3 DNA is TGTGCCAGCAGCGTCACAGGGTATCAGAACTCTGAAGCTTTCTTT.

The genes are TRBV4-1 and TRBJ1-1; D unclear. The V gene lost 0 bases and the J gene lost 4 bases, with 12 bases spanning the gap. Per the germline V gene, CDR1 is MGHRA and CDR2 is YSYEKL. CDR3 length equals 15 residues. The DNA for the CDR3 is TGCGCCAGCAGCCAAGATCTAGCGACCGGCACTGAAGCTTTCTTT. It yields the protein CASSQDLATGTEAFF.

This sequence joins TRBV7-9 and TRBJ1-5, with TRBD1 as a possible D gene (6 bases). Trimming shortened V by 1 base and J by 5 bases, and 18 bases separated the two germline ends. This CDR3 contains 17 residues. Germline-derived CDR1 and CDR2 are SEHNR and FQNEAQ (reference sequence). The CDR3 DNA reads as TGTGCCAGCAGCTTAGAAGGGGGGGTGAGGGCGGATCAGCCCCAGCATTTT. This encodes CASSLEGGVRADQPQHF.

The count of this clone is one. The chain employs TRBV3-1 (or the pseudogene TRBV3-2) and TRBJ2-7; 8 nucleotides match TRBD2. The CDR3 spans 15 residues. Germline CDR1 LGHDT, CDR2 YNNKEL (reference sequence). J lost 2 bases, V lost 2 bases, and 5 bases had no gene match. In DNA form, the CDR3 reads TGTGCCAGCAGCCAAACGGGGGGGCCACCCTACGAGCAGTACTTC. It specifies CASSQTGGPPYEQYF.

The genes are TRBV3-1 (or the pseudogene TRBV3-2) and TRBJ1-1; no reliable D call. Germline CDR1 and CDR2: LGHDT and YNNKEL (reference sequence). V dropped 4 bases and J dropped 6 bases, with 18 bases sitting between them. The CDR3 sequence is 15 residues long. This CDR3 is CASSPTWEVSPEAFF. CDR3 nucleotide sequence: TGTGCCAGCAGCCCAACATGGGAGGTTTCTCCTGAAGCTTTCTTT.

The chain couples TRBV4-1 to TRBJ1-4; 9 nucleotides line up with TRBD1. The CDR3 totals 15 residues. The V and J ends lost 4 bases and 7 bases, in that order; junction bases with no gene match: 7. The germline CDR1 and CDR2 sequences are MGHRA and YSYEKL. DNA of the CDR3: TGCGCCAGCAGCCTGCAGGGACAGGGAAGTGAAAAACTGTTTTTT. This encodes CASSLQGQGSEKLFF.

This clone is a singleton in its sample. The chain is built from TRBV19 and TRBJ2-5, with a possible D match to TRBD1 (5 bases). The V and J ends lost 4 bases and 2 bases respectively, with 14 bases between them. Per germline, CDR1 LNHDA and CDR2 SQIVND (reference sequence). CDR3 size: 15 residues. CDR3: CASSSWTSPQETQYF. The CDR3 DNA sequence: TGTGCCAGTAGTAGCTGGACAAGTCCACAAGAGACCCAGTACTTC.

The J gene is TRBJ1-5, the V gene TRBV3-1 (or the pseudogene TRBV3-2); D is unresolved. This CDR3 has 13 amino acids. Germline V gives CDR1 LGHDT, CDR2 YNNKEL (reference sequence). Trimming shortened V by 1 base and J by 4 bases, and 5 bases separated the two germline ends. The DNA of the CDR3 is TGTGCCAGCAGCCAAGCTTCGAATCAGCCCCAGCATTTT. Protein: CASSQASNQPQHF.

The gene calls are TRBV10-2 and TRBJ2-2; 7 nucleotides align to TRBD2. The CDR3 is made up of 13 amino acids. Per the germline V gene, CDR1 is WSHSY and CDR2 is SAAADI. With 11 bases clipped from V and 0 bases from J, the junction kept 3 bases outside the gene matches. CDR3 sequence reads: CAAGLANTGELFF. DNA for the CDR3: TGCGCCGCCGGACTAGCGAACACCGGGGAGCTGTTTTTT.

This chain joins TRBV15 and TRBJ1-1, with a weak D call TRBD1 (6 bases). The CDR3 has 13 residues. With 3 bases removed from V and 1 base from J, the gap between germline ends came to 6 bases. The germline V gene has CDR1 LNHNV and CDR2 YYDKDF (reference sequence). The CDR3 spells CATSRGQNTEAFF. CDR3 nucleotide sequence: TGTGCCACCAGCAGGGGACAGAACACTGAAGCTTTCTTT.

This chain connects TRBV7-8 to TRBJ2-7; possibly TRBD2 for D (6 bases). The CDR3 contains 14 residues. Germline loops: CDR1 SGHVS, CDR2 FQNEAQ. V lost 5 bases and J 4 bases, leaving 15 bases between the germline ends. CDR3 in DNA: TGTGCCAGCAGCCCATTGGGAGGCTTGTACGAGCAGTACTTC. It specifies CASSPLGGLYEQYF.

The rearrangement joins TRBV12-3 or TRBV12-4 to TRBJ2-3, with D tentatively TRBD2 (6 bases). Between the trimmed V and J ends, which lost 6 bases and 8 bases, there was a span of 15 bases. The CDR3 is made up of 13 amino acids. CDR3 coding DNA: TGTGCCAGCAGAGTCACAGCGGGTATTACGCAGTATTTT. Protein sequence: CASRVTAGITQYF.

The chain is built from TRBV11-2 and TRBJ1-1; a weak D match, TRBD1 (6 bases). The length of the CDR3 is 14 residues. Germline V gene data show CDR1 as SGHAT and CDR2 as FQNNGV. The ends were cut back, 2 bases at V and 8 bases at J, with 15 bases in the middle. CDR3 nucleotides: TGTGCCAGCAGCTTAATGGGGGCACGAGGGGAAGCTTTCTTT. Amino acids: CASSLMGARGEAFF.

The table lists this clone with a count of one. The J gene is TRBJ2-7, the V gene TRBV11-2; D is unclear. Germline V gene lookup returns CDR1 SGHAT and CDR2 FQNNGV. Trimming removed 5 bases from V and 6 bases from J, with 26 bases in between. CDR3 size: 17 residues. The CDR3 DNA is TGTGCCAGCAGCCATGACTTAGGAGAACCATTACGATCCGAGCAGTACTTC. Amino acid sequence: CASSHDLGEPLRSEQYF.

The gene calls are TRBV28 and TRBJ1-1; 7 bases fit TRBD1. CDR1 and CDR2 (germline): MDHEN, SYDVKM. The CDR3 covers 12 residues. The J segment lost 6 bases and the V segment lost 5 bases, leaving 3 bases of the junction unmatched. The CDR3 DNA reads TGTGCCAGCAGTACAGGGGTTCCTGAAGCTTTCTTT. Amino acids: CASSTGVPEAFF.

The chain is built from TRBV10-3 and TRBJ2-5; 13 nucleotides agree with TRBD2. Germline assignment: CDR1 ENHRY and CDR2 SYGVKD. V lost 0 bases, J lost 4 bases, and 11 bases stayed unmatched. This CDR3 comprises 19 residues. CDR3 coding DNA: TGTGCCATCAGTGAGTCGACAACTAGCGGGAGGGCACCGGCAGAGACCCAGTACTTC. It encodes CAISESTTSGRAPAETQYF.

V gene TRBV29-1 combines with J gene TRBJ1-1; 8 bases match TRBD1. J lost 10 bases, V lost 2 bases, and 18 bases had no gene match. The CDR3 contains 16 residues. Germline V gene lookup returns CDR1 SQVTM and CDR2 ANQGSEA. CDR3 nucleotides: TGCAGCGTTGAAAAGGGGACAGGTCGCCTATTCAGTTCAGCTTTCTTT. Translating it yields CSVEKGTGRLFSSAFF.

This chain connects TRBV7-2 to TRBJ2-7, with D possibly matching TRBD1 (6 bases). The germline gives CDR1 SGHTA, CDR2 FQGNSA. The CDR3 consists of 14 residues. Between the trimmed V and J ends, which lost 2 bases and 6 bases, there was a span of 14 bases. The CDR3 nucleotides are TGTGCCAGCAGCTTATGGACAGAAACGTCCGAGCAGTACTTC. Amino acids: CASSLWTETSEQYF.

This chain uses TRBV18 with TRBJ1-3; no clear D. Per germline, CDR1 KGHSH and CDR2 LQKENI. V was clipped by 4 bases and J by 0 bases, with 4 bases between them. CDR3 length equals 13 residues. This CDR3 is CASSLSSGNTIYF. As DNA, the CDR3 is TGTGCCAGCTCACTCAGCTCTGGAAACACCATATATTTT.

This clone came up a few times. V is TRBV7-6 and J is TRBJ1-6; D is perhaps TRBD1 (6 bases). Germline CDR1 and CDR2: SGHVS and FNYEAQ. The V end lost 1 base, the J end lost 9 bases, and 13 bases lay between the germline ends. This CDR3 has 15 residues. For the CDR3, the DNA is TGTGCCAGCAGCTTAGGTCGGGGGGCGCCTTCACCCCTCCACTTT. This sequence encodes CASSLGRGAPSPLHF. The full variable domain, its missing parts supplied by reference TRBV7-6 and TRBJ1-6, is GAGVSQSPRYKVTKRGQDVALRCDPISGHVSLYWYRQALGQGPEFLTYFNYEAQQDKSGLPNDRFSAERPEGSISTLTIQRTEQRDSAMYRCASSLGRGAPSPLHFGNGTRLTVT.

V and J are TRBV27 and TRBJ1-5; D is ambiguous. The V and J ends lost 4 bases and 0 bases respectively, with 16 bases between them. The CDR3 is 17 residues long. In germline, CDR1 is MNHEY, CDR2 SMNVEV (reference sequence). CDR3 sequence: CASSSLRREGSNQPQHF. The CDR3 nucleotides read TGTGCCAGCAGTTCGTTACGACGGGAGGGTAGCAATCAGCCCCAGCATTTT.

Worth noting for this clone: The junction departs from the called germline gene at one end, perhaps through a read error. This chain joins TRBV12-3 or TRBV12-4 and TRBJ1-1; 7 bases are a match to TRBD1. The CDR3 spans 13 residues. The DNA for the CDR3 is TGTGCCAGCAGTTTAGAGGGGGCTGGAGGCGTGATTTTT. It encodes CASSLEGAGGVIF.

The chain joins TRBV19 to TRBJ1-3; 7 nucleotides agree with TRBD1. Looked up from germline, CDR1 is LNHDA and CDR2 is SQIVND (reference sequence). J lost 2 bases, V lost 7 bases, and 5 bases had no gene match. This CDR3 has 14 residues. The CDR3 nucleotides are TGTGCCAGTACCCAGGGGGAAGCTGGAAACACCATATATTTT. It is translated as CASTQGEAGNTIYF.

The chain carries TRBV28 and TRBJ2-1; D gene unclear. This CDR3 is built from 15 residues. The V end lost 3 bases, the J end lost 3 bases, and 12 bases lay between the germline ends. Germline loops: CDR1 MDHEN, CDR2 SYDVKM. The CDR3 DNA follows: TGTGCCAGCAGTTTCAAGAGAGACTTCTACAATGAGCAGTTCTTC. Protein sequence: CASSFKRDFYNEQFF.

CDR3 sequence: CASSDTEAFF. DNA for the CDR3: TGTGCCAGCAGCGACACTGAAGCTTTCTTT. The chain links TRBV6-6 to TRBJ1-1; D gene uncertain. This CDR3 is built from 10 residues. V was trimmed by 6 bases and J by 3 bases, leaving 2 bases between them. The germline V gene has CDR1 MNHNY and CDR2 SVGAGI (reference sequence).